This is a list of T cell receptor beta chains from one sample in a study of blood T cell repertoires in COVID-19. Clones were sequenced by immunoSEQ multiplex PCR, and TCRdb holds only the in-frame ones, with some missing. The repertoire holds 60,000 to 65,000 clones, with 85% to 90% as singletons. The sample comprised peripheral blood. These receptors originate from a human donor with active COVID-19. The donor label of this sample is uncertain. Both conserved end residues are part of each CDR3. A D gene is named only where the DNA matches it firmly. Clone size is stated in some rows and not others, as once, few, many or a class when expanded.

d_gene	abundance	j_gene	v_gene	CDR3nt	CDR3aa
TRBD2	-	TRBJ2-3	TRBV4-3	TGCGCCAGCAGCCCTGGGACTAGCGGGGCCCAAGATACGCAGTATTTT	CASSPGTSGAQDTQYF
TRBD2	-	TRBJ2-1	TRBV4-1	TGCGCCAGCAGCGTAGCGGGGGGTTCCTACAATGAGCAGTTCTTC	CASSVAGGSYNEQFF
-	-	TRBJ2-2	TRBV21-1	TGTGCCAGCAGCAAAATATTAGTTACAGGGGTAATAATCGGGGAGCTGTTTTTT	CASSKILVTGVIIGELFF
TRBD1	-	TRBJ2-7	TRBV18	TGTGCCAGCTCACCACCCGTCGGGGGACCGGGACAGGGGGGCGAGCAGTACTTC	CASSPPVGGPGQGGEQYF
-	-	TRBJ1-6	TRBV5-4	TGTGCCAGCAGCTCAGCGCAGGGTTTCGGATCCTATAATTCACCCCTCCACTTT	CASSSAQGFGSYNSPLHF
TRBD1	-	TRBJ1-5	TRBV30	TGTGCTCAGGGGACAGGGGGAGGTCAGCCCCAGCATTTT	CAQGTGGGQPQHF
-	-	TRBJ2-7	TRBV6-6	TGTGCCAGCAGTTACTCGACACCTACCTACGAGCAGTACTTC	CASSYSTPTYEQYF
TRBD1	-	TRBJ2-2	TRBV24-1	TGTGCCACCAGTGTGCGGACAGGCAACACCGGGGAGCTGTTTTTT	CATSVRTGNTGELFF
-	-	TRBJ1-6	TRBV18	TGTGCCAGCTCACCGGGAGGGGTCGGTAATTCACCCCTCCACTTT	CASSPGGVGNSPLHF
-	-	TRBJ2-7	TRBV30	TGTGCCTGGACCGGGCCGCCAGGGGTCTACGAGCAGTACTTC	CAWTGPPGVYEQYF
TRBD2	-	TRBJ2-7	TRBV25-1	TGTGCCAGCAGTTGGGGGGGATCCTACGAGCAGTACTTC	CASSWGGSYEQYF
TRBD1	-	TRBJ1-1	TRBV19	TGTGCCAGTACCCGGGACAGGGGATGGAAAACTGAAGCTTTCTTT	CASTRDRGWKTEAFF
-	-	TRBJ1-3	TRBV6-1	TGTGCCAGCAGTGATGGGGCAGGCTGGGACTCTGGAAACACCATATATTTT	CASSDGAGWDSGNTIYF
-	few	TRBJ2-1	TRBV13	TGTGCCAGCAGCTTAGCTGCCTACAATGAGCAGTTCTTC	CASSLAAYNEQFF
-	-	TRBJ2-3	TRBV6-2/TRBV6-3	TGTGCCAGCAGCCGGACTACCGGGAGCACAGATACGCAGTATTTT	CASSRTTGSTDTQYF
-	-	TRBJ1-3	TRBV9	TGTGCCAGCAGCGTAGGGGCGGGAGGAAACACCATATATTTT	CASSVGAGGNTIYF
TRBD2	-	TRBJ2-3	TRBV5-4	TGTGCCAGCAGCCCCGCGGGGGGGCAGGATACGCAGTATTTT	CASSPAGGQDTQYF
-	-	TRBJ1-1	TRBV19	TGTGCCAGTAGTTTTCCCCCCCAACCGGGAAACACTGAAGCTTTCTTT	CASSFPPQPGNTEAFF
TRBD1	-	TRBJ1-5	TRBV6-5	TGTGCCAGCAGCACAGGGGGCTCTCAGCCCCAGCATTTT	CASSTGGSQPQHF
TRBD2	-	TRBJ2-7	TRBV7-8	TGTGCCAGCAGCTTATTAGGGACTAGCGGGAGCTATGAGCAGTACTTC	CASSLLGTSGSYEQYF
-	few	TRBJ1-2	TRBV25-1	TGTGCCAGCAGTGACTTAGGTTGGGGGGAGGGTGGCTACACCTTC	CASSDLGWGEGGYTF
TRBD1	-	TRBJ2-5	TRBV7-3	TGTGCCAGCAGCCTCAGAGGGACAGCCGGGGAGACCCAGTACTTC	CASSLRGTAGETQYF
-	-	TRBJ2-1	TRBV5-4	TGTGCCAGCAGCTTGGGGACTTCCTACAATGAGCAGTTCTTC	CASSLGTSYNEQFF
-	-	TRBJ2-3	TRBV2	TGTGCCAGCAGTCCATATCAGGGATTTTTGGCCGGCCGAAGCCGGCCGGATACGCAGTATTTT	CASSPYQGFLAGRSRPDTQYF